Below are 3 T cell receptor beta chains sequenced from a single sample in a study of OX40 agonist ivuxolimab in advanced cancers. Generated by immunoSEQ multiplex PCR, the TCRdb table keeps only in-frame clones and is missing some. The table records some 80,000 clones, around 91% of them present only once. The sample in question was CD4+ or CD8+ T cells sorted from blood, obtained in a trial of the OX40 agonist ivuxolimab. Source of these receptors: an adult with an advanced solid tumor such as melanoma, head and neck, liver or kidney cancer.

This sequence joins TRBV5-8 and TRBJ1-2; D remains unclear. The V gene's germline CDR1 is SGHTS and CDR2 YDEGEE. This CDR3 comprises 13 residues. V gave up 2 bases and J gave up 4 bases, with 9 bases separating them. The CDR3 sequence is CASSFPGSYGYTF. The CDR3, as DNA: TGTGCCAGCAGCTTTCCGGGTAGCTATGGCTACACCTTC.

This chain links TRBV15 with TRBJ2-3, with 8 bases identical to TRBD2. Germline values: CDR1 LNHNV, CDR2 YYDKDF (reference sequence). This CDR3 region has 11 residues. V lost 6 bases to trimming and J lost 10 bases; unmatched junction nucleotides: 3. CDR3 coding DNA: TGTGCCACCAGAAAAGCGGGAGCGCAGTATTTT. Amino acid sequence: CATRKAGAQYF.

The J gene is TRBJ1-1, the V gene TRBV14; D possibly corresponds to TRBD1 (6 bases). V dropped 1 base and J dropped 10 bases, with 13 bases sitting between them. The V gene's germline CDR1 is SGHDN and CDR2 FVKESK. The CDR3 totals 13 residues. CDR3 DNA: TGTGCCAGCAGCCAAGTCCTGACACAGGGAGCTTTCTTT. It translates to CASSQVLTQGAFF.